What follows are 8 T cell receptor beta chains derived from one specimen sequenced in a study of CD8+ T cells in alopecia areata. Isolated RNA was reverse transcribed into cDNA used as the sequencing template. Data came from immunoSEQ multiplex PCR; TCRdb stores just in-frame clones and leaves some out. The data show some 4,000 clones, with none appearing a single time. Pooled cells of cutaneous lymph node origin were sorted on CD4, CD8alpha, NKG2D, NKG2ACE and other markers. The sequenced sample consisted of CD8+ T cells sorted from a lymph node. These receptors were collected from a C3H/HeJ mouse with alopecia areata. The mice in this strain carry MHC haplotype H2-k.

This clone was seen ten or more times. Genes and germline are mouse. The read terminates 4 residues ahead of where the CDR3 ends, so the germline J gene completes it. The chain joins TRBV19 to TRBJ2-7; 7 bases map to TRBD1. Losses at the gene ends were 5 bases for V and 2 bases for J; bases not matched to a gene: 4. The CDR3 spans 13 residues. Germline V lookup: CDR1 FNHDT, CDR2 SITEND (reference sequence). The CDR3 is CASSPGTAYEQYF. CDR3 DNA (partial): TGTGCCAGCAGCCCCGGGACAGCCTAT.

Within the sample, this clone is medium-sized. Each gene name is a mouse one. The CDR3 end is not reached by the read, which stops 4 residues before it; the germline J gene fills it in. The chain combines TRBV1 with TRBJ2-7; 7 positions agree with TRBD2. Germline trimming cut 0 bases from V and 0 bases from J; bases unmatched to any gene: 5. The CDR3 extends over 16 amino acids. The germline V gene has CDR1 NSQYPW and CDR2 LRSPGD (reference sequence). The part of the CDR3 DNA that was read is TGCACCTGCAGTGCAGATCGCCTGGGGGTCTCCTAT. It translates to CTCSADRLGVSY. The entire CDR3 is CTCSADRLGVSYEQYF.

This clone was detected ten times or more. Any gene name here is a mouse gene name. The read ends 4 residues early relative to the CDR3; the germline J gene fills the gap. V and J are TRBV19 and TRBJ2-5, with 9 nucleotides matching TRBD1. The CDR3 has 14 residues. Per germline, CDR1 FNHDT and CDR2 SITEND (reference sequence). This CDR3 reads CASSVGQGGDTQYF. CDR3 DNA (partial): TGTGCCAGCAGCGTGGGACAGGGAGGGGAC.

This clone is classed as medium-sized. The gene names here belong to mouse. The sequenced fragment ends 3 residues before the CDR3 boundary, so the rest is inferred from the germline J gene. The chain employs TRBV1 and TRBJ1-6; D is possibly TRBD1 (5 bases). TRBJ1-6 is treated as an ORF (open reading frame) with a function not yet certain. Germline CDR1 NSQYPW, CDR2 LRSPGD (reference sequence). This CDR3 spans 14 amino acids. Trimming stripped 1 base from V and 5 bases from J, with 6 bases between. The sequenced part of the CDR3 DNA is TGCACCTGCAGTGCAGTCAGGGATAATTCGCCC. The encoded protein is CTCSAVRDNSP. The whole CDR3 protein reads CTCSAVRDNSPLYF.

Remarks on this clone: Germline and genes here are mouse. The CDR3 end is not reached by the read, which stops 4 residues before it; the germline J gene fills it in. This chain joins TRBV13-3 and TRBJ1-1; D might be TRBD1 (6 bases). This CDR3 contains 14 residues. Germline CDR1 is NNHDY and CDR2 is SYVADS. Trimming left V 0 bases short and J 1 base short, with 7 bases between. The CDR3 loop reads CASSDDRVNTEVFF. CDR3 bases read: TGTGCCAGCAGTGATGACAGGGTAAACACA.

This clone was picked up a small number of times. Genes and germline are mouse. Sequencing ends 4 residues short of the CDR3 end; the germline J gene provides the rest. The chain links TRBV29 to TRBJ2-5; weak D call: TRBD1 (6 bases). V lost 3 bases to trimming and J lost 2 bases, with 9 bases between them. Germline CDR1 and CDR2: MSHET and SYDVDS. The CDR3 runs 14 residues. The CDR3 sequence is CASSFRDTQDTQYF. The CDR3 bases that were read are TGTGCTAGCAGTTTTCGGGACACCCAAGAC.

Within the sample, this clone is medium-sized (0.01 to 0.1%). Gene names follow the mouse nomenclature. The CDR3 goes on 3 residues after the read ends, and that part is filled in from the germline J gene. The J gene is TRBJ1-6, the V gene TRBV13-1; perhaps TRBD1 as D (6 bases). TRBJ1-6 counts as an open reading frame of uncertain function. The germline CDR1 and CDR2 sequences are NSHNY and SYGAGN. The CDR3 contains 14 residues. Between the trimmed V and J ends, which lost 5 bases and 2 bases, there was a span of 8 bases. CDR3 DNA, as far as it was read: TGTGCCAGCAGCGAGGGGGCCTATAATTCGCCC. Protein: CASSEGAYNSP. Given in full, the CDR3 is CASSEGAYNSPLYF.

This clone showed up many times. The gene names here belong to mouse. The CDR3 end is not reached by the read, which stops 4 residues before it; the germline J gene fills it in. This chain joins TRBV19 and TRBJ2-1, with a weak D call TRBD2 (6 bases). CDR1 and CDR2 (germline): FNHDT, SITEND (reference sequence). The CDR3 is made up of 14 amino acids. V lost 3 bases to trimming and J lost 3 bases, with 10 bases between them. CDR3 sequence reads: CASSTTGSYAEQFF. The sequenced part of the CDR3 DNA is TGTGCCAGCAGTACAACTGGGAGCTATGCT.